This TCR beta chain was recorded in a study of blood T cell repertoires in COVID-19 (dated by TCRdb to the early 2020s). Broadly, across the study: Samples covering the acute and convalescent phases of COVID-19 were provided by collaborators in the United States, Italy and Spain. Samples were obtained from the ongoing ImmuneRACE study (first 160 participants) and from over 1,000 subjects provided by 6 global collaborators. A freely available public database, intended as a resource for researchers studying the immune response to SARS-CoV-2, is where the repertoires were released. Sample metadata almost always included a de-identified subject ID, COVID-19 status, age in years and sex. Deeply sampled blood TCRbeta repertoires from subjects exposed to, actively infected with, or recovered from COVID-19 were included in the dataset. Where available, HLA class I and class II types were taken from metadata supplied by the sample provider and were not determined by assay-based typing. The prospective study material was composed of cDNA or gDNA derived from T cells, B-cell-depleted T cells, or PBMCs. What the authors observed across the whole study: Clinical and demographic metadata were provided uncurated, with the amount varying by source and participant.

TCRbeta CDR3 regions were amplified from genomic DNA by means of the immunoSEQ Assay, a bias-controlled multiplex PCR. In the original analysis: The number of nucleated cells in each sample was estimated by amplification of reference gene primers within the assay. To quantify the absolute abundance of each unique TCRbeta CDR3 rearrangement, sequence reads were collapsed and filtered. Productive Simpson clonality was computed per sample as the square root of Simpson's diversity index over productive rearrangements. Not all clones reach the TCRdb copy of this immuneACCESS table, which keeps in-frame sequences only. Checked studies attribute under half of the gap to unresolved V genes and leave the rest unexplained. The V and J calls and clone size were taken over from that table, and D and trimming were inferred from the DNA. The sample table records under 200,000 clones; 80% to 90% of these occur just once. Around 5% of the sample belongs to the ten largest clones.

CDR1 and CDR2 are read off the germline V gene as SGHTA and FQGNSA. V loses 7 bases at its end and J loses 0 bases; junction bases beyond the gene matches: 17. From the cysteine through the phenylalanine, the CDR3 covers 18 amino acids. The kept DNA is CDR3 alone, 54 bases in frame from the first base. Concerning this clone: This clone's antigen is unknown. No qualities accompany the bases; no much larger clone lies one base away.

Whole blood was collected in K2EDTA tubes by collaborating institutions according to the institutions' own protocols. Collaborator samples were shipped for TCRbeta analysis as frozen whole blood, isolated PBMCs, or DNA extracted from either sample type. The chain uses TRBV7-2 and TRBJ1-1; 7 junctional bases match TRBD1. The source is a woman aged 80 or over with acute or convalescent COVID-19. The sample was peripheral blood. The DNA sequence is given as TGTGCCAGCATCCGGGACAGAAGCCCCTATCTGATGAACACTGAAGCTTTCTTT. It translates to CASIRDRSPYLMNTEAFF.